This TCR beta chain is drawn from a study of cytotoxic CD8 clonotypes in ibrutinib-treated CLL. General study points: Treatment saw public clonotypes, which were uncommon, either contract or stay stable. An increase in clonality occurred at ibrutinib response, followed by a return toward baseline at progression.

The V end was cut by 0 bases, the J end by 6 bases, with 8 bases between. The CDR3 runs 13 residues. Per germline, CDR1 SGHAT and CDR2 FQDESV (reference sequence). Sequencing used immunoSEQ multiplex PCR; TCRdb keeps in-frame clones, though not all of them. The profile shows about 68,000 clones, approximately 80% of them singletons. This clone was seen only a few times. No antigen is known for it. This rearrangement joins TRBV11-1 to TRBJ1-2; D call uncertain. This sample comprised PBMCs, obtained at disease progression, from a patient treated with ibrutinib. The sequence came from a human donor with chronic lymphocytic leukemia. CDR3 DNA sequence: TGTGCCAGCAGCTTAGCGTTACAGAATGGCTACACCTTC. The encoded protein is CASSLALQNGYTF.